This is a list of T cell receptor beta chains from one sample in a study of naive and memory T cell subsets. TCRdb re-called the UMI-ligation and nested PCR reads with MiXCR, one entry per CDR3 protein. Of under 35,000 distinct CDR3 sequences in the sample, less than 8.5% are singletons; the top ten hold roughly 3.2%. Here the sequenced sample was skin, taken from a tuberculin skin test site. The source is an adult in good health. Both conserved end residues are part of each CDR3. D genes are given only for firm matches. Clone size appears in some rows only: once, few, many, or a class for an expanded clone.

V	D	size	J	DNA	CDR3
TRBV15	TRBD1	NA	TRBJ1-2	TGTGCCACCAGCAGAATACCCGGAGAGGACAGGGAAAACTATGGCTACACCTTC	CATSRIPGEDRENYGYTF
TRBV6-4	NA	many	TRBJ2-2	TGTGCCAGCAGTCCCGAGGACACCGGGGAGCTGTTTTTT	CASSPEDTGELFF
TRBV4-2	NA	NA	TRBJ1-1	TGTGCCAGCAGCCAAGGTCAGGGGAGGATGAGGAACACTGAAGCTTTCTTT	CASSQGQGRMRNTEAFF
TRBV29-1	NA	many	TRBJ1-2	TGCAGCGTCCGGGACGAGGGAGATGGCTACACCTTC	CSVRDEGDGYTF
TRBV2	NA	many	TRBJ2-3	TGTGCCAGCACTCGCGGGACTACAGATACGCAGTATTTT	CASTRGTTDTQYF
TRBV20-1	NA	NA	TRBJ1-6	TGCAGTGCTAGGCGCGGAATCTCCAATTCACCCCTCCACTTT	CSARRGISNSPLHF
TRBV18	TRBD1	many	TRBJ1-2	TGTGCCAGCTCACCAGCGGGACAGGGGACTGATGGCTACACCTTC	CASSPAGQGTDGYTF
TRBV6-5	NA	many	TRBJ1-2	TGTGCCAGCAGTGGTTTTACAGGAAGTCTGTATGGCTACACCTTC	CASSGFTGSLYGYTF
TRBV7-6	TRBD1	few	TRBJ1-1	TGTGCCAGCAGCCTAGGACAGGGAACTGAAGCTTTCTTT	CASSLGQGTEAFF
TRBV6-2/TRBV6-3	NA	few	TRBJ1-3	TGTGCCCGCCCTTGGGACACCATATATTTT	CARPWDTIYF
TRBV7-9	NA	few	TRBJ1-3	TGTGCCACTCGATCGCAGAACGGAAACACCATATATTTT	CATRSQNGNTIYF